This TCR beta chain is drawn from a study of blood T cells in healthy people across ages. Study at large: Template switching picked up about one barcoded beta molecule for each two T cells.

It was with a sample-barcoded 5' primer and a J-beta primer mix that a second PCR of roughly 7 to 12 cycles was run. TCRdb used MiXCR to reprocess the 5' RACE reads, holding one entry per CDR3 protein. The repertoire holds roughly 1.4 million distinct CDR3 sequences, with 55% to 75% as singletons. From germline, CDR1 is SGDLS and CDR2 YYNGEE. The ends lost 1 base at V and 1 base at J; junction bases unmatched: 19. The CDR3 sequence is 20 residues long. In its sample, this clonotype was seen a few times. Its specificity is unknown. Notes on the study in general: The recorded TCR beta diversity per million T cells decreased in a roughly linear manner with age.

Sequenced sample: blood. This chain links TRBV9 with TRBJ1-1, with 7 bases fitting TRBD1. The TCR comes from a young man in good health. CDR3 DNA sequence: TGTGCCAGCAGCGTAACCCCCATTTTCAGGGGGGTAGGATCGAACACTGAAGCTTTCTTT. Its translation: CASSVTPIFRGVGSNTEAFF.